What follows is one T cell receptor beta chain and its context. Antigen specificity is unknown. This specimen belongs to a study of CD8+ T cells in alopecia areata. Overall study: Treatment comprised oral tofacitinib, 5 to 10 mg twice daily, in treated patients. General study findings and limits: Mice gave a clearer picture of TCR sharing than patients did, possibly for HLA-related reasons. Relative to normal scalp, lesional scalp, especially alopecia totalis/universalis, showed higher clonality.

Samples from alopecia areata patients were lesional scalp punch biopsies and peripheral blood. RNA, once extracted, was reverse transcribed into cDNA for use as the sequencing template. Libraries were prepared by immunoSEQ multiplex PCR; TCRdb keeps only in-frame clonotypes and omits some of them. Of 110,000 to 150,000 clones detected, about 60% appear once; the ten largest clones hold around 6%. CDR3 length: 13 residues. The germline V gene encodes CDR1 GTSNPN and CDR2 SVGIG (reference sequence). V lost 4 bases and J 5 bases, leaving 14 bases between the germline ends. The TCR originated in a human donor with alopecia areata. The rearrangement links TRBV30 to TRBJ2-5; no clear D gene. Specimen: CD4+ T cells sorted from blood, collected at week 0. CDR3 in DNA: TGTGCCTGGACCCCGGGCCCAAGCGAGACCCAGTACTTC. It translates to CAWTPGPSETQYF. Together with reference TRBV30 and TRBJ2-5, the CDR3 gives the full variable domain: SQTIHQWPATLVQPVGSPLSLECTVEGTSNPNLYWYRQAAGRGLQLLFYSVGIGQISSEVPQNLSASRPQDRQFILSSKKLLLSDSGFYLCAWTPGPSETQYFGPGTRLLVL.